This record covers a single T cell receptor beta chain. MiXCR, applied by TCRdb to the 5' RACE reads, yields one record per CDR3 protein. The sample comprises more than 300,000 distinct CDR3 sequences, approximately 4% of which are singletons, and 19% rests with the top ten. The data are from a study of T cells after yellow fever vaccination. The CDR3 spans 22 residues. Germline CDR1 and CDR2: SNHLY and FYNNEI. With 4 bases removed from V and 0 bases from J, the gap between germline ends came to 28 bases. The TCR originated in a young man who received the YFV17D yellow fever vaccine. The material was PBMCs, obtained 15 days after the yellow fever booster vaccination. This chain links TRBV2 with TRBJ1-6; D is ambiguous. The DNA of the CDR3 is TGTGCCAGCAGTGCCTTGCCGGTTCGGCAAACCGCCACCCACTCCTATAATTCACCCCTCCACTTT. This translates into CASSALPVRQTATHSYNSPLHF.